The rows below give T cell receptor beta chains drawn from one sample of a study of graft-versus-host responses after intestinal transplantation. The antigens these receptors bind are not known. Repertoires were generated with immunoSEQ multiplex PCR, while TCRdb's copy carries only in-frame clones and drops some. The table includes just under 90,000 clones, roughly 80% detected once. Source: unstimulated CD8+ T cells sorted from spleen or lymph node cells, taken before intestinal transplant. The receptors here all came from a human donor who received an intestinal transplant. Both conserved end residues are part of each CDR3. The D gene is left open where the match is weak. Only some rows state a clone size, as once, few, many or a class for expanded clones.

size: once; D: TRBD2; V: TRBV2; J: TRBJ2-5; DNA: TGTGCCAGCAGTGAGGGTAGCGGGGGCGGAGAGACCCAGTACTTC; CDR3: CASSEGSGGGETQYF
size: once; D: -; V: TRBV29-1; J: TRBJ2-7; DNA: TGCAGCGTGGTGGGCGGGACTGATGTCTACGAGCAGTACTTC; CDR3: CSVVGGTDVYEQYF
size: -; D: TRBD2; V: TRBV5-6; J: TRBJ2-3; DNA: TGTGCCCGCAGCTTGAAGGGTAGCGGGGGGGCCACGACCACAGATACGCAGTATTTT; CDR3: CARSLKGSGGATTTDTQYF
size: -; D: -; V: TRBV6-1; J: TRBJ2-7; DNA: TGTGCCAGCAGTAACAGGTTTACCTACGAGCAGTACTTC; CDR3: CASSNRFTYEQYF
size: -; D: TRBD2; V: TRBV6-5; J: TRBJ2-7; DNA: TGTGCCAGCAGTTACAGCGGGAGCGGGGATTCCTACGAGCAGTACTTC; CDR3: CASSYSGSGDSYEQYF
size: -; D: TRBD1; V: TRBV19; J: TRBJ1-5; DNA: TGTGCCAGTAGTAGAACGGGGGCAGGGGGTCAGCCCCAGCATTTT; CDR3: CASSRTGAGGQPQHF
size: -; D: -; V: TRBV2; J: TRBJ2-1; DNA: TGTGCCAGCAGTGAAAAGAGGTCCTACAATGAGCAGTTCTTC; CDR3: CASSEKRSYNEQFF
size: -; D: -; V: TRBV18; J: TRBJ2-5; DNA: TGTGCCAGCTCACCACCTGCCCAGGGTATCACGGAGACCCAGTACTTC; CDR3: CASSPPAQGITETQYF
size: -; D: -; V: TRBV18; J: TRBJ2-7; DNA: TGTGCCAGCTCACCGAGACCGTACCACTCCTACGAGCAGTACTTC; CDR3: CASSPRPYHSYEQYF
size: -; D: TRBD1; V: TRBV7-2; J: TRBJ2-1; DNA: TGTGCCAGCAGCCCGACCCGGGACAGGGGGAACAATGAGCAGTTCTTC; CDR3: CASSPTRDRGNNEQFF
size: few; D: -; V: TRBV4-1; J: TRBJ2-7; DNA: TGCGCCAGCAGCCGGGCAGCCACCTACGAGCAGTACTTC; CDR3: CASSRAATYEQYF
size: -; D: TRBD2; V: TRBV28; J: TRBJ2-3; DNA: TGTGCCAGCAGTGGTAGCGGGAGCACAGATACGCAGTATTTT; CDR3: CASSGSGSTDTQYF
size: -; D: -; V: TRBV11-2; J: TRBJ1-4; DNA: TGTGCCAGCAGCTTAGTAACAGAATCCTTAAATGAAAAACTGTTTTTT; CDR3: CASSLVTESLNEKLFF
size: -; D: TRBD2; V: TRBV10-2; J: TRBJ2-7; DNA: TGCGCCAGCCGGGAGGGGGTCGAGCAGTACTTC; CDR3: CASREGVEQYF
size: -; D: -; V: TRBV28; J: TRBJ1-2; DNA: TGTGCCAGCAGTTCCCTGGGGGGGCGAGGGTATGGCTACACCTTC; CDR3: CASSSLGGRGYGYTF
size: -; D: TRBD1; V: TRBV4-1; J: TRBJ2-1; DNA: TGCGCCAGCAGCCAAGAGGGACAGGAGTCCAATGAGCAGTTCTTC; CDR3: CASSQEGQESNEQFF
size: -; D: -; V: TRBV28; J: TRBJ1-1; DNA: TGTGCCAGCAGTTTAGAGGGTTACGGCACTGAAGCTTTCTTT; CDR3: CASSLEGYGTEAFF
size: -; D: -; V: TRBV7-9; J: TRBJ2-5; DNA: TGTGCCAGCAGCTCAGGGGGGGGGCGGGAGACCCAGTACTTC; CDR3: CASSSGGGRETQYF
size: -; D: TRBD2; V: TRBV9; J: TRBJ2-2; DNA: TGTGCCAGCAGCGGACCGGGACTAGTCCCTACCGGGGAGCTGTTTTTT; CDR3: CASSGPGLVPTGELFF
size: once; D: TRBD2; V: TRBV19; J: TRBJ2-5; DNA: TGTGCCAGTAGTTTCAGACTAGCGGGAGATGACGCGCAGTACTTC; CDR3: CASSFRLAGDDAQYF
size: -; D: -; V: TRBV19; J: TRBJ1-1; DNA: TGTGCCAGTAGTATAAACACTGAAGCTTTCTTT; CDR3: CASSINTEAFF
size: -; D: -; V: TRBV5-4; J: TRBJ2-3; DNA: TGTGCCAGCAGCTTGAGGCAGCCCAGGGGAGATACGCAGTATTTT; CDR3: CASSLRQPRGDTQYF
size: -; D: TRBD1; V: TRBV6-1; J: TRBJ1-1; DNA: TGTGCCAGCAGTGAACCTGAGGGACAGGGGGCGCTCGGGGACACTGAAGCTTTCTTT; CDR3: CASSEPEGQGALGDTEAFF
size: -; D: -; V: TRBV4-1; J: TRBJ2-1; DNA: TGCGCCAGTCAGGGGGGGGGAGAGCAGTTCTTC; CDR3: CASQGGGEQFF
size: -; D: TRBD1; V: TRBV29-1; J: TRBJ1-2; DNA: TGCAGCGTTGGGGACAGGGTCTATGGCTACACCTTC; CDR3: CSVGDRVYGYTF
size: -; D: -; V: TRBV11-2; J: TRBJ2-3; DNA: TGTGCCAGCAGCTTAGAAGGGGTGAGCACAGATACGCAGTATTTT; CDR3: CASSLEGVSTDTQYF
size: -; D: -; V: TRBV4-2; J: TRBJ2-5; DNA: TGTGCCAGCAGCCAAGATCTCGGACGGCTGCAAGAGACCCAGTACTTC; CDR3: CASSQDLGRLQETQYF
size: -; D: -; V: TRBV6-5; J: TRBJ2-4; DNA: TGTGCCAGCAGTTACGCGCGAACCCATCCGAACATTCAGTACTTC; CDR3: CASSYARTHPNIQYF
size: -; D: -; V: TRBV9; J: TRBJ2-2; DNA: TGTGCCAGCAGCGTGCGGGGAAGAACTGGGGAGCTGTTTTTT; CDR3: CASSVRGRTGELFF
size: -; D: TRBD1; V: TRBV28; J: TRBJ2-5; DNA: TGTGCCAGCAGTTCACCCATGAGCCGGGACAGAGAAGAGACCCAGTACTTC; CDR3: CASSSPMSRDREETQYF
size: -; D: TRBD2; V: TRBV28; J: TRBJ2-1; DNA: TGTGCCAGCGCCTACTACCGACTAGCGGGAGGAAGAGAGCAGTTCTTC; CDR3: CASAYYRLAGGREQFF
size: -; D: TRBD1; V: TRBV6-1; J: TRBJ2-1; DNA: TGTGCCAGCAGTAACAGGGGCAATGAGCAGTTCTTC; CDR3: CASSNRGNEQFF
size: -; D: TRBD1; V: TRBV6-1; J: TRBJ1-1; DNA: TGTGCCAGCAGGGACAGGGAGTACACTGAAGCTTTCTTT; CDR3: CASRDREYTEAFF
size: -; D: TRBD1; V: TRBV6-6; J: TRBJ1-5; DNA: TGTGCCAGCAGTCCAACAGGGGCAGGAAATCAGCCCCAGCATTTT; CDR3: CASSPTGAGNQPQHF
size: -; D: TRBD2; V: TRBV7-9; J: TRBJ2-5; DNA: TGTGCCAGCAGCACCGCGACTAGCGGGATTGGGCAAGAGACCCAGTACTTC; CDR3: CASSTATSGIGQETQYF
size: -; D: TRBD1; V: TRBV5-1; J: TRBJ2-5; DNA: TGCGCCAGCAGCTTGTACCCGGTCGACAGGGGACAAGAGACCCAGTACTTC; CDR3: CASSLYPVDRGQETQYF
size: -; D: TRBD2; V: TRBV2; J: TRBJ2-7; DNA: TGTGCCACCTTAGCGGGAGGGAACTACGAGCAGTACTTC; CDR3: CATLAGGNYEQYF
size: -; D: TRBD2; V: TRBV4-1; J: TRBJ2-7; DNA: TGCGCCAGCAGCCAAGATGAACTAGCGGGATTAAGGCGATGCGAGCAGTACTTC; CDR3: CASSQDELAGLRRCEQYF
size: -; D: TRBD2; V: TRBV6-5; J: TRBJ2-1; DNA: TGTGCCAGCAGCTCCGGACTAGCGGACTACAATGAGCAGTTCTTC; CDR3: CASSSGLADYNEQFF
size: -; D: TRBD2; V: TRBV30; J: TRBJ2-1; DNA: TGTGCCTGGAGTGTTCAACGGGAGGATGAGCAGTTCTTC; CDR3: CAWSVQREDEQFF
size: -; D: -; V: TRBV7-9; J: TRBJ2-1; DNA: TGTGCCAGCAGCGGCCCGGGAGCCCGGGGCAATGAGCAGTTCTTC; CDR3: CASSGPGARGNEQFF
size: -; D: -; V: TRBV7-6; J: TRBJ2-7; DNA: TGTGCCAGCAGCTCAAACCATGAGCAGTACTTC; CDR3: CASSSNHEQYF
size: -; D: -; V: TRBV2; J: TRBJ2-5; DNA: TGTGCCAGCAGTGAATTGGGGCCGGAGGAGACCCAGTACTTC; CDR3: CASSELGPEETQYF
size: -; D: -; V: TRBV11-2; J: TRBJ1-1; DNA: TGTGCCAGCAGCTTAGACAGCTTGAACACTGAAGCTTTCTTT; CDR3: CASSLDSLNTEAFF
size: once; D: -; V: TRBV6-6; J: TRBJ1-2; DNA: TGTGCCAGCAGTTCCTCCCTCAGGGGATATGGCTACACCTTC; CDR3: CASSSSLRGYGYTF
size: -; D: -; V: TRBV21-1; J: TRBJ2-7; DNA: TGTGCCAGCAGTTCGGGAGGCGGGGGGTACGAGCAGTACTTC; CDR3: CASSSGGGGYEQYF
size: -; D: TRBD1; V: TRBV27; J: TRBJ1-4; DNA: TGTGCCAGCACCCCGGCTGGGACAGGGTTCGAAAAACTGTTTTTT; CDR3: CASTPAGTGFEKLFF
size: once; D: -; V: TRBV5-1; J: TRBJ2-7; DNA: TGCGCCAGCAGCTTCTTCACCGGGATCTCCTACGAGCAGTACTTC; CDR3: CASSFFTGISYEQYF
size: -; D: TRBD2; V: TRBV28; J: TRBJ2-3; DNA: TGTGCCAGCAGTCGTCTAGCGGGAGTAGGCACAGATACGCAGTATTTT; CDR3: CASSRLAGVGTDTQYF
size: -; D: TRBD2; V: TRBV14; J: TRBJ2-1; DNA: TGTGCCAGCAGCCAAGGGCTAGCGGGAGGGTGGAATGAGCAGTTCTTC; CDR3: CASSQGLAGGWNEQFF
size: -; D: -; V: TRBV6-1; J: TRBJ1-2; DNA: TGTGCCAGCAGTGGGGCAGGGACCGGCTACACCTTC; CDR3: CASSGAGTGYTF
size: -; D: -; V: TRBV21-1; J: TRBJ2-3; DNA: TGTGCCAGCAGCATGGCGGCGACTAGCACAGATACGCAGTATTTT; CDR3: CASSMAATSTDTQYF